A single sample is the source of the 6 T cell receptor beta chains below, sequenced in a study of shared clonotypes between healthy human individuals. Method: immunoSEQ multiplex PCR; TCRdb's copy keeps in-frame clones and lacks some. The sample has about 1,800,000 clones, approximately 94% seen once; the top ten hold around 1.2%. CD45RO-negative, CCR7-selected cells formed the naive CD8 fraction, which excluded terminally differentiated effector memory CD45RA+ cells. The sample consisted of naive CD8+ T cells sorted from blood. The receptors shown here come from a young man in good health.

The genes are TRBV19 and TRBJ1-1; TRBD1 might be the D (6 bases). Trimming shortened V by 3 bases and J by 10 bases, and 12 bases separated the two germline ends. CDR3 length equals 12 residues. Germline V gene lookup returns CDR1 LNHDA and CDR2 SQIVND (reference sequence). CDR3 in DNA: TGTGCCAGTAGTATCGTAGGGGGGGTAGCTTTCTTT. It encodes CASSIVGGVAFF.

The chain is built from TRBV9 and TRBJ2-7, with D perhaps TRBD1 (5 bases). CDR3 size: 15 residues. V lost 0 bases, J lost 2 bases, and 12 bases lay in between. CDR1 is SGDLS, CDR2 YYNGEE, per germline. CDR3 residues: CASSVGGSLTYEQYF. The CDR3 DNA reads TGTGCCAGCAGCGTAGGGGGCAGCTTAACCTACGAGCAGTACTTC.

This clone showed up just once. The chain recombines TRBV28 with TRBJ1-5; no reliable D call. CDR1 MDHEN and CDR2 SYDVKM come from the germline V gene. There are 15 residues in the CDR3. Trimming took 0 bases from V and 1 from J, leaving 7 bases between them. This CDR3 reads CASSLWGSSNQPQHF. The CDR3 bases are TGTGCCAGCAGTTTATGGGGGTCAAGCAATCAGCCCCAGCATTTT.

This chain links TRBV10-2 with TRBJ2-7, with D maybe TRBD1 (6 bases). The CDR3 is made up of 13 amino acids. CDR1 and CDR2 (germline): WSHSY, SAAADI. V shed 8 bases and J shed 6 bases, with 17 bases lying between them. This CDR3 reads CASARTAPGEQYF. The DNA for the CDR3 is TGCGCCAGCGCCCGGACAGCCCCTGGCGAGCAGTACTTC.

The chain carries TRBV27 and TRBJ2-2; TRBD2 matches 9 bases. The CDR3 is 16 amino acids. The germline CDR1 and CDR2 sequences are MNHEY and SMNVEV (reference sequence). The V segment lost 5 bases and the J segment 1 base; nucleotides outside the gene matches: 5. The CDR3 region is CASSPSSGENTGELFF. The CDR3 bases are TGTGCCAGCAGTCCCTCTAGCGGGGAGAACACCGGGGAGCTGTTTTTT.

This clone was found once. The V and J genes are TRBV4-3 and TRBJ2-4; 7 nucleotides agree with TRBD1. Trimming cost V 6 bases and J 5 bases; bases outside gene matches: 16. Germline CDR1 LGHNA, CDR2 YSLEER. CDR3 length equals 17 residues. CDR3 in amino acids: CASSRRDSVGVQNIQYF. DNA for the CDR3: TGCGCCAGCAGTCGCCGGGACAGCGTAGGTGTCCAAAACATTCAGTACTTC.